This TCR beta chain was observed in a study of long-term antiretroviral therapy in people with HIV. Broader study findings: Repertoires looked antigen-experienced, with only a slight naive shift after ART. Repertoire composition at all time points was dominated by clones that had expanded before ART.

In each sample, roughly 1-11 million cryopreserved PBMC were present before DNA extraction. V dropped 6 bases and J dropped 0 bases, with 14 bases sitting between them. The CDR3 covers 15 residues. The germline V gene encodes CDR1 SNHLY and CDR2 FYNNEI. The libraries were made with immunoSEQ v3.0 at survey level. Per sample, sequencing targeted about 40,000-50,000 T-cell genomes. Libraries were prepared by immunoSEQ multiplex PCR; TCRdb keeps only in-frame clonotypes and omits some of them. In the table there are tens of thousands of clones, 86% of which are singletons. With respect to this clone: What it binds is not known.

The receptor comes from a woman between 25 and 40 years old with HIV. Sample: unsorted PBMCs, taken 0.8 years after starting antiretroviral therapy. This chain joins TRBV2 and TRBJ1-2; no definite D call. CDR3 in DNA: TGTGCCAGCAGCTCCACTAACAGCGCTAACTATGGCTACACCTTC. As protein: CASSSTNSANYGYTF.